This TCR beta chain was found in a study of vaccination and CD4 T cells after COVID-19. Study summary: The makeup of the convalescents was six males and four females, two of them Hispanic.

V dropped 6 bases and J dropped 5 bases, with 13 bases sitting between them. The CDR3 length is 13 residues. The germline CDR1 and CDR2 sequences are MNHNS and SASEGT. At the Johns Hopkins FTIC core, DNA taken from cultured CD4+ T cells was sequenced by way of the Oncomine TCR Beta short-read assay. TCRdb used MiXCR to reprocess the PCR reads, holding one entry per CDR3 protein. The repertoire holds about 24,000 distinct CDR3 sequences, with about two fifths as singletons. The time point: late sampling 161 to 241 days after vaccination in a few convalescent patients. Treatment of the sample: approximately 9-day PBMC culture with coronavirus spike peptide pools or control peptides (ViraFEST assay). Alongside about 10 IU/ml IL-2 and about 9.5 ug/ml peptide pools, PBMCs were cultured at a few million per well. Negative selection purified CD4+ T cells after nine to eleven days of culture. Study results and limitations: In median terms, SARS-CoV-2-reactive clonotypes went from roughly 21 to 40, a nonsignificant rise.

The table lists this clonotype with a few counts. Its antigen is undetermined. The gene calls are TRBV6-1 and TRBJ2-5; D is unresolved. This clonotype was sampled from a human donor who had recovered from COVID-19. The starting material was CD4+ T cells from blood, cultured in vitro, obtained about 7 months after SARS-CoV-2 vaccination. CDR3 in DNA: TGTGCCAGCAGGCTGGAGTCTTGGGAGACCCAGTACTTC. It encodes CASRLESWETQYF.